This T cell receptor beta chain was sequenced for a study of vaccination effects on CD4 cells after COVID-19. Study summary: Expansion with viral peptide pools was applied to antigen-specific CD4+ T cells by the ViraFEST assay prior to sequencing. Cultures used around 1.8 million PBMC per well, around 9 IU/ml IL-2 and about 10 ug/ml peptides. Study-wide findings and caveats: Convalescents showed post-vaccine spike-reactive clones that were mainly new vaccine-induced clones.

Germline V CDR1 and CDR2: SEHNR, FQNEAQ (reference sequence). V was pared by 5 bases and J by 4 bases, with 25 bases between. This CDR3 is built from 18 residues. This clone was detected a few times. The antigen is not known. Having been cultured for 10 days, the cells underwent CD4+ T cell isolation. The person was diagnosed with PCR-confirmed SARS-CoV-2 infection between March and December 2020. Subjects were given two BNT162b2 or mRNA-1273 vaccine doses. Days 3 and 7 were when half the medium was replaced with IL-2 medium. TCRdb's table, derived via immunoSEQ multiplex PCR, lists solely in-frame clones and lacks some. The sample records 45,000 to 55,000 clones, around 74% being singletons.

This sequence originates from a human donor who had a prior SARS-CoV-2 infection. The specimen was CD4+ T cells from PBMCs cultured without peptide, collected after COVID-19 vaccination. The V and J genes are TRBV7-9 and TRBJ2-3, with D possibly being TRBD2 (7 bases). CDR3 sequence: CASSARGGARSFPDTQYF. The CDR3 coding sequence is TGTGCCAGCAGCGCCCGAGGGGGGGCCAGGTCCTTTCCAGATACGCAGTATTTT.